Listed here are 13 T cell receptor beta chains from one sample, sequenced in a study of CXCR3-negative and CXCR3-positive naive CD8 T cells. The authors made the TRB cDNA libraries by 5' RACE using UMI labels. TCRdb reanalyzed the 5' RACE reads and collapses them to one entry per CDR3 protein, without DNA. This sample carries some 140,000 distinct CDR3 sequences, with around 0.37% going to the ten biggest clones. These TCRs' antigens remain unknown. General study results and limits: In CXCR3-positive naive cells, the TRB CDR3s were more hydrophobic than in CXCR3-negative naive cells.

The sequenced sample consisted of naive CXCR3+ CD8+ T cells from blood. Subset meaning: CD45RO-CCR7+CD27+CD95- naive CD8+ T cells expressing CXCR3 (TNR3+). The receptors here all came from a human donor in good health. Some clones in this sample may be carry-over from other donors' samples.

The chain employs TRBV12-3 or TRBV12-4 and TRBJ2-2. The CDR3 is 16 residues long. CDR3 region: CASSLTRWKNTGELFF.

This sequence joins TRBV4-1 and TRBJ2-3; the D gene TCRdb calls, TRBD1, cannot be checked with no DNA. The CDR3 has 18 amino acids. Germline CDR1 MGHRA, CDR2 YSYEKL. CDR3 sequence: CASSQNLPGTGTSDTQYF.

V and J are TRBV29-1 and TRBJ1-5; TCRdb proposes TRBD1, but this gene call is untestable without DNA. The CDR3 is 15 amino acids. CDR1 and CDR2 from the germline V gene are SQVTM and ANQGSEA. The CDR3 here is CSVGQTGDSNQPQHF.

CDR3 sequence reads: CASSVVEGPLYGYTF. This sequence joins TRBV9 and TRBJ1-2. The CDR3 length is 15 residues. From germline, CDR1 is SGDLS and CDR2 YYNGEE.

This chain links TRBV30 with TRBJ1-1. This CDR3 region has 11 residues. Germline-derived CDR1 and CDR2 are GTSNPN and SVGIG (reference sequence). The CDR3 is CAWSFPVEAFF.

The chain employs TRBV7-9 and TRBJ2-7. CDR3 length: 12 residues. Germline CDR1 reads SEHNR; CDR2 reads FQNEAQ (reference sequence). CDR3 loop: CASSFNIYEQYF.

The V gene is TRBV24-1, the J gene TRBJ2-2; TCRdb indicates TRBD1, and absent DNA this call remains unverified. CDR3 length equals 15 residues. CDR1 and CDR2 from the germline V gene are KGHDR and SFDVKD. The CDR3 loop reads CATSLAGADTGELFF.

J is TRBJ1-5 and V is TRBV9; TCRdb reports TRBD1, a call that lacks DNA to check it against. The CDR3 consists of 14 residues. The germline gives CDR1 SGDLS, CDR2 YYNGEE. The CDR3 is CASSVEGSPQPQHF. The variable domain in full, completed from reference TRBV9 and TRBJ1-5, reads DSGVTQTPKHLITATGQRVTLRCSPRSGDLSVYWYQQSLDQGLQFLIQYYNGEERAKGNILERFSAQQFPDLHSELNLSSLELGDSALYFCASSVEGSPQPQHFGDGTRLSIL.

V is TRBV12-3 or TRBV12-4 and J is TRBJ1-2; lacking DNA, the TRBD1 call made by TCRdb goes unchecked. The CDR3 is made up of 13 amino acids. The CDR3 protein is CASSLSAGDGYTF.

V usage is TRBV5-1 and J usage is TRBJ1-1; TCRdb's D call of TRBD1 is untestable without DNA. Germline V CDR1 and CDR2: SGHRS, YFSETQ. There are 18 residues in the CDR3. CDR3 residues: CASSLNQAPPNTNTEAFF.

CDR3 protein: CASSQDVGEDTPQETQYF. The rearrangement links TRBV4-3 to TRBJ2-5; the D gene TCRdb calls, TRBD1, cannot be checked with no DNA. The CDR3 is 18 amino acids. CDR1 is LGHNA, CDR2 YSLEER, per germline.

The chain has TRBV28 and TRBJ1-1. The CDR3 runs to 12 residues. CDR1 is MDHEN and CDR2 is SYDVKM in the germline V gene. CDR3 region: CASSLPLLEAFF. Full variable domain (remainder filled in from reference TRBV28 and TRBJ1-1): DVKVTQSSRYLVKRTGEKVFLECVQDMDHENMFWYRQDPGLGLRLIYFSYDVKMKEKGDIPEGYSVSREKKERFSLILESASTNQTSMYLCASSLPLLEAFFGQGTRLTVV.

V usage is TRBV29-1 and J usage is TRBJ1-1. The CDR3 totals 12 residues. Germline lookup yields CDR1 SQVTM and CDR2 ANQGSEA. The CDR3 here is CSVEAVNTEAFF.